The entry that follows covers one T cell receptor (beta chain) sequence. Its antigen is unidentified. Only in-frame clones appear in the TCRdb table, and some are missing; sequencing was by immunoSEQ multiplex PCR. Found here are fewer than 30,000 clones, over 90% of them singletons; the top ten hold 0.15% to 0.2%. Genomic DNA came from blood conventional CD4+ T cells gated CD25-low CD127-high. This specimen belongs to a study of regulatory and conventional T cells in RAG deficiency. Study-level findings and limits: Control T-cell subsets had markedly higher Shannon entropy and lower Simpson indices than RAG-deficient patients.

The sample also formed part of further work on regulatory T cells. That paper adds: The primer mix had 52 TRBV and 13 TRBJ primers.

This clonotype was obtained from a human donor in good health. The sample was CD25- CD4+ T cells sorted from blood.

The CDR3: CASRSREHF. For the CDR3, the DNA is TGTGCAAGTCGCTCGCGGGAGCATTTT. This chain connects TRBV12-2 to TRBJ1-5. TRBV12-2 is noted as a pseudogene. The CDR3 runs to 9 residues.